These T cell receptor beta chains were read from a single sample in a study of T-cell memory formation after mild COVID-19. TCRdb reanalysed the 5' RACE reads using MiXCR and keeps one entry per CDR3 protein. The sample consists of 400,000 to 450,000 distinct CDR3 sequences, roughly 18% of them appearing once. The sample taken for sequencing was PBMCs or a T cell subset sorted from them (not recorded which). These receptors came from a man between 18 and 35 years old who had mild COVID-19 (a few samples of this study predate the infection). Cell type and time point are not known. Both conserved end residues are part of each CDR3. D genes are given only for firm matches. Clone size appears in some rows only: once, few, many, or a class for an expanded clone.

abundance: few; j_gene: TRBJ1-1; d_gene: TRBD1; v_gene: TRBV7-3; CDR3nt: TGTGCCAGCAGCTCTCGGACAGGGGTGGCTTTCTTT; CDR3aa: CASSSRTGVAFF
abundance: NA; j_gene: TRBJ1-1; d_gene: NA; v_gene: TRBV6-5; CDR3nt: TGTGCCAGCAGTTACTCGAGGGGGGCTGAAGCTTTCTTT; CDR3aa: CASSYSRGAEAFF
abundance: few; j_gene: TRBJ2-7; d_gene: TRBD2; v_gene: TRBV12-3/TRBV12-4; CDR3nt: TGTGCCAGCAATCCTGGACTAGGCCGCGAGCAGTACTTC; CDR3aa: CASNPGLGREQYF
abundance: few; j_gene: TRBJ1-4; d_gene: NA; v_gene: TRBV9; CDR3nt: TGTGCCAGCAGCCCTCGTAGGGGTCCGGATGAAAAACTGTTTTTT; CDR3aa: CASSPRRGPDEKLFF
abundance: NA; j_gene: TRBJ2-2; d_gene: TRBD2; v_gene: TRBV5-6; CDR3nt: TGTGCCAGCAGCCCAAGGGACGGGAGGGGCACCGGGGAGCTGTTTTTT; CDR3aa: CASSPRDGRGTGELFF
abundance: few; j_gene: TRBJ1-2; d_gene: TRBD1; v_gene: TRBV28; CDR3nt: TGTGCCAGCAGTCCCAGTACAGGGGTATTGGAGGACTATGGCTACACCTTC; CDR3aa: CASSPSTGVLEDYGYTF
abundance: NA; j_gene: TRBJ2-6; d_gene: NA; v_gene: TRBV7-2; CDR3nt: TGTGCCAGCAGCTTAGATTGGGCTGGGGCCAACGTCCTGACTTTC; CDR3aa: CASSLDWAGANVLTF
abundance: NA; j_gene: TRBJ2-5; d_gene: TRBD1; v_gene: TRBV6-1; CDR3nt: TGTGCCAGTGGGACAGAAGAGACCCAGTACTTC; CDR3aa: CASGTEETQYF
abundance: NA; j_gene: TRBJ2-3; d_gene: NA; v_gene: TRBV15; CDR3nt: TGTGCCACCAGCAGAGATCGGACTATGACTCTGGGGGCGCAGTATTTT; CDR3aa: CATSRDRTMTLGAQYF
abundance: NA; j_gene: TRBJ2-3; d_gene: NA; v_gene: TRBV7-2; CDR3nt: TGTGCCAGCAGCTTATTGAATACGCAGTATTTT; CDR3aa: CASSLLNTQYF
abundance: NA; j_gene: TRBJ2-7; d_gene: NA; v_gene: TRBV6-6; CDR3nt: TGTGCCAGCAGTCCCCCCGGGGACGGCGAGCAGTACTTC; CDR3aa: CASSPPGDGEQYF
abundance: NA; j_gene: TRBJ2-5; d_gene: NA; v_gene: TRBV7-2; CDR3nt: TGTGCCAGCAGCGTAAACTGGGATGGGGAGACCCAGTACTTC; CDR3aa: CASSVNWDGETQYF
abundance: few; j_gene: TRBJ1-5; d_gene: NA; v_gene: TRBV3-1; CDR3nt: TGTGCCAGCAGCCAAGAAAAGGGGCCCCAGCATTTT; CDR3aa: CASSQEKGPQHF
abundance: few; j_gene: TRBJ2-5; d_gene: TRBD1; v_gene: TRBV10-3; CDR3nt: TGTGCCATCAGTGCAGGGGGCAGGGAGACCCAGTACTTC; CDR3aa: CAISAGGRETQYF
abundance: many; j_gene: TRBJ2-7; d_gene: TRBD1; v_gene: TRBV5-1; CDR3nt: TGCGCCAGCAGCTTGGACAGGGGGATCTCCTACGAGCAGTACTTC; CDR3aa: CASSLDRGISYEQYF
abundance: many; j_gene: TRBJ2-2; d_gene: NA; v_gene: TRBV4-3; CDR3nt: TGCGCCAGCAGCCCTGGGACGAACACCGGGGAGCTGTTTTTT; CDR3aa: CASSPGTNTGELFF
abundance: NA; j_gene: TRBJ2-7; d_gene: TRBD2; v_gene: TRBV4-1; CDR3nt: TGCGCCAGCAGCAAAGTGGCTAGCGGGTTTAACGAGCAGTACTTC; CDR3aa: CASSKVASGFNEQYF
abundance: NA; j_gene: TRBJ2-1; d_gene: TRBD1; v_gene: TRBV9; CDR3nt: TGTGCCAGCAGCGTAGGTGGGACAGGGGGAGGTGAGCAGTTCTTC; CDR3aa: CASSVGGTGGGEQFF
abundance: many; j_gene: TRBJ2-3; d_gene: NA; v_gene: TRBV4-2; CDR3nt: TGCGCCAGCAGCCAAGATCTTGATACGCAGTATTTT; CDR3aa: CASSQDLDTQYF
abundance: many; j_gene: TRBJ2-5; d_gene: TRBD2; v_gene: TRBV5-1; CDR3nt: TGCGCCAGCAGCTTCTTAGCGGGGGCACAAGAGACCCAGTACTTC; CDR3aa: CASSFLAGAQETQYF
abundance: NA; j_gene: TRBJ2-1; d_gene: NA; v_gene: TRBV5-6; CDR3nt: TGTGCCAGCAGCTTGGGAGGAGTCAATGAGCAGTTCTTC; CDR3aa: CASSLGGVNEQFF